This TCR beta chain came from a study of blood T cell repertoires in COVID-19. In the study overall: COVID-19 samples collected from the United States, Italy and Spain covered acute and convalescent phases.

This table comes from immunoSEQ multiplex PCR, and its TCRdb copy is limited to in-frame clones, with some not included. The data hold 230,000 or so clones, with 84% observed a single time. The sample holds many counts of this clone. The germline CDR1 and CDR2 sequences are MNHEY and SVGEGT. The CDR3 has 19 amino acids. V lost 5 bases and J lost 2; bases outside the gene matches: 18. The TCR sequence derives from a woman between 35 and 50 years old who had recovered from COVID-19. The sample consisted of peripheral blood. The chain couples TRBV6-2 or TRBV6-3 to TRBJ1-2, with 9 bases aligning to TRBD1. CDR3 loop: CASSTWWRTGDTTNYGYTF. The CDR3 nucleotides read TGTGCCAGCAGTACCTGGTGGAGGACAGGGGACACCACAAACTATGGCTACACCTTC.